The present T cell receptor (beta chain) was sequenced within a study of Graves' ophthalmopathy and Graves' hyperthyroidism. As for the study in general: The blood sample was drawn at first diagnosis and before any treatment.

The study, taken as a whole, reports: Ophthalmopathy cases were distinguished from stable hyperthyroidism by a 13-signature model, reaching 85% to 90% sensitivity and approximately 81% specificity. A majority of expanded thyroid clonotypes exceeding 0.001 frequency were likewise present in blood.

This clonotype was detected ten times or more. The antigen is undetermined. Moderate-to-severe activity, CAS ≥3, NOSPECS ≥4 and duration under 3 months were recorded for donors with ophthalmopathy. Researchers took RNA transcripts and amplified TCR beta CDR3 regions from them. HTBI-primed first-round RT-PCR preceded second-round multiplex PCR. TCRdb reprocessed the multiplex PCR reads via MiXCR and lists one record per CDR3 protein. The table lists about 57,000 distinct CDR3 sequences, under 55% of them singletons. From germline, CDR1 is DFQATT and CDR2 SNEGSKA (reference sequence). Trimming took 0 bases from V and 2 from J, leaving 11 bases between them. This CDR3 is 14 amino acids long.

The TCR comes from an adult woman with Graves' ophthalmopathy. The gene calls are TRBV20-1 and TRBJ2-7; tentatively, D is TRBD2 (5 bases). The sequencing input was peripheral blood. The DNA of the CDR3 is TGCAGTGCTAGAGACGTGGACTCAACCTACGAGCAGTACTTC. Translation gives CSARDVDSTYEQYF.